The clone carrying this T cell receptor beta chain was seen a single time. Its target is not known. Trimming left V 4 bases short and J 4 bases short, with 6 bases between. Germline CDR1 and CDR2: SGHTS and YDEGEE. The CDR3 length is 11 residues. Primers included in the PCR were 60 Vbeta and 13 Jbeta primers. As processed by the authors: Later work found tens of millions of unique TCR beta chains, with 9.5 million to 12 million shared. The method was immunoSEQ multiplex PCR; TCRdb's version includes in-frame clones alone and lacks a portion of them. V, J and clone size were drawn from that table, and D and trimming were deduced from the DNA. The sample includes under 150,000 clones, more than 75% of them seen just once. This sample is drawn from a study of cytomegalovirus exposure and HLA in healthy donors. Study conclusions and caveats: Analysis performed later found 16,000 or so TCR beta sequences associated with HLA alleles at 0.05 false discovery rate.

This chain connects TRBV5-8 to TRBJ2-7; tentatively, D is TRBD2 (5 bases). The sample taken for sequencing was PBMCs. This receptor was identified in a woman aged 50 to 60 in good health and CMV-seropositive. CDR3 in amino acids: CASSPGYEQYF. CDR3 nucleotides: TGTGCCAGCAGCCCGGGGTACGAGCAGTACTTC.